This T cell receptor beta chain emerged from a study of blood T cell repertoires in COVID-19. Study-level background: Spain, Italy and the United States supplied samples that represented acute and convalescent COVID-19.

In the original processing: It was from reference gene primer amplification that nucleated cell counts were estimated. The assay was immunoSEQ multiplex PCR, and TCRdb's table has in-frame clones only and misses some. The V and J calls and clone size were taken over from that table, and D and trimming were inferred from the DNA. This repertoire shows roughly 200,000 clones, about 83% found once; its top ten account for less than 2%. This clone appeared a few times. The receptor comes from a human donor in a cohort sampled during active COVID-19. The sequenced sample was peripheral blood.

CDR3 sequence (DNA): TGTGCCAGCAGCCAAGTAGAGGCAAATTCACCCCTCCACTTT. This encodes CASSQVEANSPLHF. The chain is built from TRBV3-1 (or the pseudogene TRBV3-2) and TRBJ1-6, with D hard to call. Trimming took off 1 base at V and 7 bases at J, with 8 bases between the two ends. The CDR3 consists of 14 residues. Germline CDR1 is LGHDT and CDR2 is YNNKEL (reference sequence).